Listed here are 22 T cell receptor beta chains from one sample, sequenced in a study of Ad26.COV2.S vaccination and SARS-CoV-2 variants. This table comes from immunoSEQ multiplex PCR, and its TCRdb copy is limited to in-frame clones, with some not included. The data show around 310,000 clones, around 90% seen once. The sample's treatment: about 20 received Ad26.COV2.S at low or high dose, single or two shots; 5 received placebo; per-sample allocation not given. Specimens were obtained on day 63 following the first vaccine or placebo injection. The input for sequencing was peripheral blood, taken in a trial of Ad26.COV2.S vaccine versus placebo. These receptor sequences come from a person between 18 and 65 years old who received the Ad26.COV2.S COVID-19 vaccine or a placebo.

The J gene is TRBJ2-1, the V gene TRBV7-6; D is possibly TRBD2 (6 bases). V lost 0 bases and J lost 3, with 15 bases in between. CDR3 length: 17 amino acids. Germline V gene data show CDR1 as SGHVS and CDR2 as FNYEAQ. The CDR3 loop reads CASSLAGGRQIYNEQFF. CDR3 nucleotides: TGTGCCAGCAGCTTAGCTGGGGGGAGGCAGATCTACAATGAGCAGTTCTTC.

J is TRBJ1-2 and V is TRBV13, with unresolved D. Germline CDR1 reads PRHDT; CDR2 reads FYEKMQ (reference sequence). V gave up 0 bases and J gave up 4 bases, with 12 bases separating them. This CDR3 has 15 amino acids. The chain's CDR3 is CASSLGLGNSYGYTF. The DNA of the CDR3 is TGTGCCAGCAGCTTAGGGTTAGGGAACAGCTATGGCTACACCTTC.

The chain employs TRBV4-3 and TRBJ2-3, with TRBD2 matching 9 bases. The CDR3 has 17 amino acids. V gave up 1 base and J gave up 4 bases; unmatched junction bases: 9. The germline gives CDR1 LGHNA, CDR2 YSLEER. CDR3 coding DNA: TGCGCCAGCAGCCAAGGGCATGCTAGCGGGGCTGCAGATACGCAGTATTTT. Its translation is CASSQGHASGAADTQYF.

The rearrangement joins TRBV6-2 or TRBV6-3 to TRBJ2-7; D is perhaps TRBD2 (6 bases). The CDR3 sequence is 14 residues long. Deletions cut 2 bases from V and 2 bases from J, with 10 bases between. The V gene's germline CDR1 is MNHEY and CDR2 SVGEGT. The CDR3 protein is CASSYTLAPYEQYV. The CDR3 DNA follows: TGTGCCAGCAGTTACACCCTAGCGCCCTACGAGCAGTACGTC.

Remarks on this clone: The same CDR3 can be traced to other DNA sequences in this sample. The J gene is TRBJ1-1, the V gene TRBV7-2; weak D call: TRBD1 (5 bases). The germline CDR1 and CDR2 sequences are SGHTA and FQGNSA. The CDR3 covers 14 residues. V was clipped by 1 base and J by 3 bases, with 9 bases between them. This CDR3 reads CASSLVGGYTEAFF. DNA of the CDR3: TGTGCCAGCAGCTTAGTGGGGGGGTACACTGAAGCTTTCTTT.

V usage is TRBV7-2 and J usage is TRBJ2-3, with TRBD1 as a possible D gene (6 bases). Germline V gives CDR1 SGHTA, CDR2 FQGNSA. The CDR3 runs 15 residues. V was shortened by 6 bases and J by 4 bases, with 17 bases between the two germline ends. The CDR3 here is CASRFQGWISDTQYF. Written as DNA, the CDR3 is TGTGCCAGCAGATTCCAGGGGTGGATTTCAGATACGCAGTATTTT.

This rearrangement joins TRBV5-1 to TRBJ2-7; a weak D match, TRBD1 (5 bases). The CDR3 sequence is 12 residues long. Between the trimmed V and J ends, which lost 0 bases and 4 bases, there was a span of 5 bases. CDR1 and CDR2 (germline): SGHRS, YFSETQ. CDR3 sequence (DNA): TGCGCCAGCAGCTTGGAGGGGTACGAGCAGTACTTC. This encodes CASSLEGYEQYF. Full variable domain (rest looked up from reference TRBV5-1 and TRBJ2-7): KAGVTQTPRYLIKTRGQQVTLSCSPISGHRSVSWYQQTPGQGLQFLFEYFSETQRNKGNFPGRFSGRQFSNSRSEMNVSTLELGDSALYLCASSLEGYEQYFGPGTRLTVT.

This chain uses TRBV4-3 with TRBJ2-3; no clear D gene. Germline loops: CDR1 LGHNA, CDR2 YSLEER. V was clipped by 5 bases and J by 6 bases, with 15 bases between them. This CDR3 has 14 residues. Here the CDR3 reads CASSKSAMTDTQYF. CDR3 in DNA: TGCGCCAGCAGCAAGTCTGCCATGACGGATACGCAGTATTTT.

The chain joins TRBV7-6 to TRBJ1-6, with D perhaps TRBD1 (5 bases). This CDR3 comprises 14 residues. The V end was cut by 1 base, the J end by 9 bases, with 10 bases between. From germline, CDR1 is SGHVS and CDR2 FNYEAQ. The CDR3 region is CASSLEGVASPLHF. Here the CDR3 DNA reads TGTGCCAGCAGCTTAGAAGGGGTGGCTTCACCCCTCCACTTT.

The gene calls are TRBV6-2 or TRBV6-3 and TRBJ1-2; D is possibly TRBD1 (5 bases). Deletions cut 5 bases from V and 4 bases from J, with 20 bases between. The CDR3 runs 16 residues. Germline V CDR1 and CDR2: MNHEY, SVGEGT. CDR3 in DNA: TGTGCCAGCAGTACGGCAGGGCAGGCGGGACCCTATGGCTACACCTTC. It is translated as CASSTAGQAGPYGYTF.

The DNA for the CDR3 is TGCGCCAGCAGCTTGGGTTTAGGGGGGCGATTAACTAATGAGCAGTTCTTC. It yields the protein CASSLGLGGRLTNEQFF. The rearrangement uses TRBV5-1 and TRBJ2-1, with D perhaps matching TRBD1 or TRBD2 (6 bases each). CDR3 length: 17 residues. Germline CDR1 SGHRS, CDR2 YFSETQ. The germline V and J ends were trimmed by 0 bases and 7 bases, with 20 bases remaining between them.

The rearrangement joins TRBV19 to TRBJ1-4, with 7 bases fitting TRBD1. CDR1 is LNHDA and CDR2 is SQIVND in the germline V gene (reference sequence). With V trimmed by 5 bases and J by 3 bases, 6 bases remained unmatched. The CDR3 sequence is 15 residues long. For the CDR3, the DNA is TGTGCCAGTAGTGCCGGGACAGCTCCTAATGAAAAACTGTTTTTT. Translating it yields CASSAGTAPNEKLFF. Looking up the rest from reference TRBV19 and TRBJ1-4 gives the full variable domain: DGGITQSPKYLFRKEGQNVTLSCEQNLNHDAMYWYRQDPGQGLRLIYYSQIVNDFQKGDIAEGYSVSREKKESFPLTVTSAQKNPTAFYLCASSAGTAPNEKLFFGSGTQLSVL.

The CDR3 spells CASSEILGGNKETQYF. The CDR3 nucleotides are TGTGCCAGCAGTGAGATTTTAGGGGGCAACAAAGAGACCCAGTACTTC. The chain carries TRBV2 and TRBJ2-5, with 7 bases aligning to TRBD1. The V gene's germline CDR1 is SNHLY and CDR2 FYNNEI. The CDR3 spans 16 residues. V was pared by 3 bases and J by 3 bases, with 10 bases of the junction left unmatched.

The rearrangement joins TRBV5-6 to TRBJ2-1; no clear D. Germline V lookup: CDR1 SGHDT, CDR2 YYEEEE. The CDR3 length is 13 residues. Trimming cost V 4 bases and J 4 bases, with 9 bases left between them. The CDR3 is CASSVARYNEQFF. As DNA, the CDR3 is TGTGCCAGCAGCGTAGCAAGGTACAATGAGCAGTTCTTC.

J is TRBJ2-2 and V is TRBV5-1; D perhaps matches TRBD2 (6 bases). CDR3 length equals 17 residues. Germline V gives CDR1 SGHRS, CDR2 YFSETQ. The V end was cut by 3 bases, the J end by 0 bases, with 15 bases between. CDR3 sequence: CASSSGLQTSNTGELFF. The CDR3 DNA reads as TGCGCCAGCAGCTCGGGACTTCAGACCTCGAACACCGGGGAGCTGTTTTTT.

This rearrangement joins TRBV27 to TRBJ1-3; D is undetermined. V lost 4 bases and J 2 bases, leaving 18 bases between the germline ends. Germline V gives CDR1 MNHEY, CDR2 SMNVEV (reference sequence). The CDR3 has 17 amino acids. This chain's CDR3 is CASSSYSGSRAGNTIYF. The DNA of the CDR3 is TGTGCCAGCAGTTCCTACTCCGGGTCGCGGGCTGGAAACACCATATATTTT.

This chain connects TRBV15 to TRBJ2-3; no firm D call. The CDR3 covers 13 residues. Germline loops: CDR1 LNHNV, CDR2 YYDKDF (reference sequence). Trimming removed 3 bases at V and 0 bases at J, with 4 bases between. CDR3 nucleotide sequence: TGTGCCACCAGCAGCGACAGCACAGATACGCAGTATTTT. It yields the protein CATSSDSTDTQYF. Based on the CDR3 plus reference TRBV15 and TRBJ2-3, the full variable domain is DAMVIQNPRYQVTQFGKPVTLSCSQTLNHNVMYWYQQKSSQAPKLLFHYYDKDFNNEADTPDNFQSRRPNTSFCFLDIRSPGLGDTAMYLCATSSDSTDTQYFGPGTRLTVL.

The chain joins TRBV19 to TRBJ1-5; D perhaps matches TRBD1 (5 bases). Germline assignment: CDR1 LNHDA and CDR2 SQIVND (reference sequence). This CDR3 has 15 residues. Trimming took 6 bases from V and 0 from J, leaving 12 bases between them. CDR3 in amino acids: CASSPGGNSNQPQHF. CDR3 nucleotides: TGTGCCAGTAGCCCCGGGGGGAATAGCAATCAGCCCCAGCATTTT.

The chain uses TRBV10-3 and TRBJ2-3; TRBD2 matches 10 bases. The CDR3 length is 14 residues. V lost 8 bases to trimming and J lost 5 bases; unmatched junction nucleotides: 7. The germline V gene encodes CDR1 ENHRY and CDR2 SYGVKD. The DNA of the CDR3 is TGTGCCATCGGGTTAGCGGGGGGAGGAGATACGCAGTATTTT. Translated: CAIGLAGGGDTQYF.

This clone was seen a single time. The chain is built from TRBV5-1 and TRBJ1-1; 9 bases match TRBD1. CDR3 size: 13 residues. From germline, CDR1 is SGHRS and CDR2 YFSETQ. Trimming removed 1 base from V and 8 bases from J; junction bases left unmatched: 3. In DNA, the CDR3 is TGCGCCAGCAGCTTGCGGACAGGGGCAGAAGCTTTCTTT. Translating gives CASSLRTGAEAFF.

V is TRBV15 and J is TRBJ1-2; TRBD1 agrees at 7 bases. CDR3 length equals 16 residues. The V gene's germline CDR1 is LNHNV and CDR2 YYDKDF (reference sequence). V lost 1 base and J lost 2; bases outside the gene matches: 7. The CDR3 DNA reads TGTGCCACCAGCAGAGCCTTCCCACAGGGGAACTATGGCTACACCTTC. This sequence encodes CATSRAFPQGNYGYTF. Drawing the rest from reference TRBV15 and TRBJ1-2, the complete variable domain is DAMVIQNPRYQVTQFGKPVTLSCSQTLNHNVMYWYQQKSSQAPKLLFHYYDKDFNNEADTPDNFQSRRPNTSFCFLDIRSPGLGDTAMYLCATSRAFPQGNYGYTFGSGTRLTVV.

The J gene is TRBJ2-1, the V gene TRBV5-1; D possibly corresponds to TRBD2 (5 bases). V lost 5 bases to trimming and J lost 0 bases, with 12 bases between them. The CDR3 spans 15 residues. Germline assignment: CDR1 SGHRS and CDR2 YFSETQ. The CDR3 coding sequence is TGCGCCAGCAGTCAGGACTGGAGCTCCTACAATGAGCAGTTCTTC. It encodes CASSQDWSSYNEQFF.